The entry below gives a single TCR beta chain sequence along with its context. The sample originates from a study of cytomegalovirus exposure and HLA in healthy donors. This CDR3 is 14 amino acids long. Trimming pared 0 bases from V and 5 bases from J, leaving 10 bases between. CDR1 MNHEY and CDR2 SVGAGI come from the germline V gene. Vbeta (60) and Jbeta (13) primers were used in the PCR. Profiled with immunoSEQ multiplex PCR; TCRdb holds only in-frame clones, not every one. The sample data list over 120,000 clones. This sequence originates from a male donor in good health and CMV-seronegative. The chain combines TRBV6-5 with TRBJ2-5; a weak D match, TRBD2 (6 bases). The specimen was PBMCs. The CDR3 is CASSYSGRSETQYF. The CDR3, as DNA: TGTGCCAGCAGTTACTCGGGGAGGTCTGAGACCCAGTACTTC.